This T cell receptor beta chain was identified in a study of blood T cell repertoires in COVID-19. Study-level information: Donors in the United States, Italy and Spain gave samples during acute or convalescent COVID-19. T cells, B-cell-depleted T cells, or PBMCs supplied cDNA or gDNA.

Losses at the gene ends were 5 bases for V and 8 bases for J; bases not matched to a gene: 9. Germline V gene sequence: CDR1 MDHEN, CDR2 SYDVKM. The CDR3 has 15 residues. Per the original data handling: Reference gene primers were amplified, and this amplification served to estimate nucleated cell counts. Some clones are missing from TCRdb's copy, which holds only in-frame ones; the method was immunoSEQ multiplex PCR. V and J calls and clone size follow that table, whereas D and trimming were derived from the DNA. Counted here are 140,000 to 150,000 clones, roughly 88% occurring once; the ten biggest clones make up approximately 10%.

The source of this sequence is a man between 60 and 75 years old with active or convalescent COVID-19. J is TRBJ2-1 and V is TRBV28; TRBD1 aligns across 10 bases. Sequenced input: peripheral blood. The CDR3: CASSRPGQGMYEQFF. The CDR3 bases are TGTGCCAGCAGTCGACCGGGACAGGGGATGTATGAGCAGTTCTTC.